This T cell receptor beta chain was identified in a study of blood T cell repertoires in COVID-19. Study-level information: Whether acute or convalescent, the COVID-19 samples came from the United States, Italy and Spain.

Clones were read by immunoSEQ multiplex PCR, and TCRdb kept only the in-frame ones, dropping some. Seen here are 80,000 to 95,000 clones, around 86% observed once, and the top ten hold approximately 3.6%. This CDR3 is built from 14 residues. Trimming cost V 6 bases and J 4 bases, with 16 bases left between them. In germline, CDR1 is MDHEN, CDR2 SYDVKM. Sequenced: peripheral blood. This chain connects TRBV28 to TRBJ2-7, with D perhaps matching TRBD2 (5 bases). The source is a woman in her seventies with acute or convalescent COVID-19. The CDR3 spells CASSSPGEKYEQYF. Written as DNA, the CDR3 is TGTGCCAGCAGCTCTCCTGGGGAGAAGTACGAGCAGTACTTC.